Detailed here is one TCR beta chain. This clone was detected only a few times. The antigen this receptor binds is unknown. Base qualities were left out, and no much larger clone turns up one base away. Separate from the roughly 650-subject first cohort, the validation cohort of more than 90 subjects was the group to which the donors belonged. The V and J ends are trimmed by 6 bases and 1 base, leaving 12 bases between them. The CDR3 covers 15 residues, taking in both the cysteine and the phenylalanine. Only the CDR3 part of the read is kept: 45 bases, read in frame from the first base. The germline V gene sets CDR1 to KGHSH and CDR2 to LQKENI. The source of the sample is a study of cytomegalovirus exposure and HLA in healthy donors (TCRdb year 2017). Broadly, across the study: According to a later analysis, the roughly 120 validation repertoires were produced on the same platform as the roughly 700 repertoires of the first cohort. The study aimed to test whether cataloging public T cell receptors could reveal signatures of past pathogen exposure. In addition to the first cohort of 666 subjects, a separate validation cohort of some 120 different subjects was used. To predict cytomegalovirus infection status, the study brought together high-throughput TCR immunosequencing, statistical association of individual TCRs with disease status, and machine learning. The study at large found these results: The authors suggested that the approach could potentially be generalized to other disease states and immunological phenotypes. Most TCR sequences were seen in very few donors, while some public TCRs were found in many individuals. A few of the identified cytomegalovirus-associated TCR beta chains were confirmed in vitro to be specific for cytomegalovirus antigens. In a later analysis, TCRs clustered in the first cohort were found to also tend to co-occur in the 120 validation repertoires, with about 94% of cluster scores above 0. Cytomegalovirus status was reported to be diagnosed by the classifier with high specificity and sensitivity in both the original and validation cohorts. The study gave a list of 150 to 200 TCR beta chains associated with cytomegalovirus. All 130 or so repertoires were used to score co-occurrence in the validation cohort in a later analysis, because that analysis had no HLA typing for the cohort.

Receptor amplification or capture employed the immunoSEQ multiplex PCR assay. The original pipeline was this. A statistical classification framework was built to diagnose cytomegalovirus status from the catalog of TCR beta chain sequences. TCRdb retrieved this table from immuneACCESS and kept in-frame rearrangements only. Not all clones are present; in checked studies, unresolved V genes account for under half, and no reason is known for the remainder. V and J calls and clone size come straight from that table; D and trimming were deduced from the DNA. This sample is represented by roughly 260,000 clones; around nine tenths of them were singletons. The ten largest clones take up approximately 2.5% of the sample.

Sequenced: PBMCs. The chain couples TRBV18 to TRBJ2-2; D gene: possibly TRBD1, on 7 matching bases. The receptor comes from a man between 18 and 29 years old in good health and CMV-seronegative. CDR3 protein: CASSGGGRNTGELFF. The DNA is TGTGCCAGCTCTGGAGGGGGCAGGAACACCGGGGAGCTGTTTTTT.